The 14 T cell receptor beta chains below come from one sample, sequenced in a study of cytomegalovirus exposure and HLA in healthy donors. Primers for the PCR totalled 60 Vbeta and 13 Jbeta. Clones were sequenced by immunoSEQ multiplex PCR, and TCRdb holds only the in-frame ones, with some missing. The sample has more than 140,000 clones, over 75% seen once. The sample was PBMCs. The receptor source for this set is a man aged 25 to 45 in good health and CMV-seropositive.

The chain employs TRBV6-6 and TRBJ2-4, with 7 bases matching TRBD1. V was clipped by 0 bases and J by 7 bases; unmatched bases: 6. Germline CDR1 is MNHNY and CDR2 is SVGAGI (reference sequence). This CDR3 has 15 amino acids. The CDR3 DNA sequence: TGTGCCAGCAGTTACTCAGGGGGCGCTGAGAACATTCAGTACTTC. Translating gives CASSYSGGAENIQYF.

The chain uses TRBV2 and TRBJ2-1; 10 bases agree with TRBD2. Germline V gives CDR1 SNHLY, CDR2 FYNNEI. The CDR3 runs 15 residues. V was clipped by 4 bases and J by 6 bases; unmatched bases: 6. CDR3: CASSVTSGQPNEQFF. For the CDR3, the DNA is TGTGCCAGCAGTGTGACTAGCGGGCAACCCAATGAGCAGTTCTTC. Variable domain in full (rest from reference TRBV2 and TRBJ2-1): EPEVTQTPSHQVTQMGQEVILRCVPISNHLYFYWYRQILGQKVEFLVSFYNNEISEKSEIFDDQFSVERPDGSNFTLKIRSTKLEDSAMYFCASSVTSGQPNEQFFGPGTRLTVL.

This clone has just one count. The gene calls are TRBV19 and TRBJ2-7; 9 bases agree with TRBD1. Per germline, CDR1 LNHDA and CDR2 SQIVND (reference sequence). CDR3 length: 15 amino acids. Trimming took 3 bases from V and 3 from J; bases not matched to a gene: 6. The CDR3 DNA is TGTGCCAGTAGTATGCCGGGACAGGGCCGCTACGAGCAGTACTTC. Translation gives CASSMPGQGRYEQYF.

Worth noting for this clone: This sample includes further DNA sequences coding for the same CDR3. The chain has TRBV5-1 and TRBJ1-6; D gene uncertain. Germline V CDR1 and CDR2: SGHRS, YFSETQ. V was pared by 4 bases and J by 5 bases, with 7 bases between. This CDR3 comprises 13 residues. In DNA form, the CDR3 reads TGCGCCAGCAGCAGCCTCGATAATTCACCCCTCCACTTT. Its translation is CASSSLDNSPLHF.

In the case of this clone: Other nucleotide sequences from this sample produce the same CDR3. This sequence joins TRBV12-5 and TRBJ2-3, with D possibly TRBD2 on 5 matching bases. Germline V gene lookup returns CDR1 LGHNT and CDR2 FRNRAP. The CDR3 spans 15 residues. With 1 base removed from V and 1 base from J, the gap between germline ends came to 9 bases. CDR3 amino acids: CASGLGSGGTDTQYF. The CDR3 nucleotides read TGTGCTAGTGGTTTGGGAAGCGGAGGCACAGATACGCAGTATTTT.

V and J are TRBV4-3 and TRBJ2-7, with D unresolved. V lost 0 bases and J lost 0, with 3 bases in between. There are 13 residues in the CDR3. Looked up from germline, CDR1 is LGHNA and CDR2 is YSLEER. This chain's CDR3 is CASSQDSSYEQYF. CDR3 coding DNA: TGCGCCAGCAGCCAAGACAGCTCCTACGAGCAGTACTTC.

This clone was seen once. This chain links TRBV28 with TRBJ2-7; 8 bases line up with TRBD2. V was clipped by 6 bases and J by 3 bases; unmatched bases: 13. The CDR3 extends over 16 amino acids. Germline CDR1 is MDHEN and CDR2 is SYDVKM. Here the CDR3 reads CASRLAGLIESYEQYF. CDR3 coding DNA: TGTGCCAGCAGGTTAGCGGGACTTATTGAAAGCTACGAGCAGTACTTC.

This chain joins TRBV5-1 and TRBJ1-1; 11 bases map to TRBD1. From germline, CDR1 is SGHRS and CDR2 YFSETQ. The CDR3 is 18 residues long. V trimming: 0 bases; J trimming: 1 base; junction bases outside the gene matches: 8. In nucleotides, the CDR3 is TGCGCCAGCAGCTTGGGGACAGGGGGCGTTCTCGGGAACACTGAAGCTTTCTTT. Protein sequence: CASSLGTGGVLGNTEAFF. The entire variable domain, with the rest obtained from reference TRBV5-1 and TRBJ1-1, is as follows: KAGVTQTPRYLIKTRGQQVTLSCSPISGHRSVSWYQQTPGQGLQFLFEYFSETQRNKGNFPGRFSGRQFSNSRSEMNVSTLELGDSALYLCASSLGTGGVLGNTEAFFGQGTRLTVV.

The chain uses TRBV28 and TRBJ2-1; D may be TRBD1 (5 bases). CDR1 is MDHEN, CDR2 SYDVKM, per germline. V gave up 5 bases and J gave up 9 bases, with 11 bases separating them. CDR3 length equals 12 residues. The CDR3 spells CASSLRVSEQFF. The CDR3 coding sequence is TGTGCCAGCAGTCTCAGGGTATCTGAGCAGTTCTTC. Full variable domain (remainder filled in from reference TRBV28 and TRBJ2-1): DVKVTQSSRYLVKRTGEKVFLECVQDMDHENMFWYRQDPGLGLRLIYFSYDVKMKEKGDIPEGYSVSREKKERFSLILESASTNQTSMYLCASSLRVSEQFFGPGTRLTVL.

The rearrangement uses TRBV7-8 and TRBJ2-4, with D perhaps TRBD1 (5 bases). The CDR3 totals 17 residues. V shed 2 bases and J shed 1 base, with 15 bases lying between them. Germline V gene sequence: CDR1 SGHVS, CDR2 FQNEAQ. The CDR3 here is CASSLMGRLLAKNIQYF. The CDR3 nucleotides are TGTGCCAGCAGCTTAATGGGGCGTCTTCTGGCCAAAAACATTCAGTACTTC.

Only one count was recorded for this clone. This chain connects TRBV9 to TRBJ2-3; the match to TRBD1 covers 7 bases. This CDR3 region has 14 residues. Per germline, CDR1 SGDLS and CDR2 YYNGEE. The trim removed 4 bases at V and 4 bases at J, leaving 6 bases unmatched. DNA for the CDR3: TGTGCCAGCAGCTCACACAGGGGTGCAGATACGCAGTATTTT. Translating gives CASSSHRGADTQYF.

J is TRBJ2-2 and V is TRBV19, with TRBD2 matching 10 bases. The germline V gene has CDR1 LNHDA and CDR2 SQIVND (reference sequence). V was clipped by 6 bases and J by 7 bases; unmatched bases: 2. This CDR3 contains 13 residues. Here the CDR3 DNA reads TGTGCCAGTAGACCTAGCGGGGGCGGGGAGCTGTTTTTT. Encoded protein: CASRPSGGGELFF.

The rearrangement uses TRBV19 and TRBJ2-6, with D possibly TRBD2 on 6 matching bases. This CDR3 region has 17 residues. Germline V gives CDR1 LNHDA, CDR2 SQIVND (reference sequence). V shed 5 bases and J shed 1 base, with 15 bases lying between them. The CDR3 sequence is CASSPHRAGSGANVLTF. Written as DNA, the CDR3 is TGTGCCAGTAGTCCGCATAGGGCGGGGTCTGGGGCCAACGTCCTGACTTTC.

This clone was observed a few times. The chain has TRBV6-6 and TRBJ1-6, with D perhaps matching TRBD1 (6 bases). Germline V gene lookup returns CDR1 MNHNY and CDR2 SVGAGI (reference sequence). The CDR3 contains 16 residues. V shed 5 bases and J shed 0 bases, with 11 bases lying between them. CDR3 residues: CASSPQGSSYNSPLHF. The CDR3 nucleotides read TGTGCCAGCAGTCCACAGGGAAGCTCCTATAATTCACCCCTCCACTTT.